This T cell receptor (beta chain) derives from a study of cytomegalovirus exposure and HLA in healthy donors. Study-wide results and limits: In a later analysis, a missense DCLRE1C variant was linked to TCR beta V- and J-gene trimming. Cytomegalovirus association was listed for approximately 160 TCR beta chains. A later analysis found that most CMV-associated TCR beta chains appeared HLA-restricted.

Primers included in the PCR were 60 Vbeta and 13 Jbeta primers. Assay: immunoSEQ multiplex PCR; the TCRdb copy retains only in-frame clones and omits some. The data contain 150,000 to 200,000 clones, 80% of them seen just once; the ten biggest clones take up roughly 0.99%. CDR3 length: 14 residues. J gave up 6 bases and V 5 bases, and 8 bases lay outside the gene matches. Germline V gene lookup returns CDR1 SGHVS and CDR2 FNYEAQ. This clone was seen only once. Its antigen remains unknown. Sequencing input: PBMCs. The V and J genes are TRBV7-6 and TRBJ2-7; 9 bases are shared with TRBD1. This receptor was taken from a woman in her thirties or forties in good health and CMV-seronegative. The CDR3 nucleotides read TGTGCCAGCAGCCGCAGGGACAGGGAAGGCGAGCAGTACTTC. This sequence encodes CASSRRDREGEQYF.